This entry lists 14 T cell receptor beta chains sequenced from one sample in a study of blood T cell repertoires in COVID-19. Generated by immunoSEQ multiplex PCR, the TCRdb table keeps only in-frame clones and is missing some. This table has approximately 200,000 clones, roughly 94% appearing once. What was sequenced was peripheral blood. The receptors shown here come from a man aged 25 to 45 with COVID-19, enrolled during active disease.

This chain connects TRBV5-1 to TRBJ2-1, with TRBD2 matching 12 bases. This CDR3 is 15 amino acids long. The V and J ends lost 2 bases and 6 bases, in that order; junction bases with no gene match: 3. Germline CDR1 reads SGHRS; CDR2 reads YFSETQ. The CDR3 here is CASSFSSGGANEQFF. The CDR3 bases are TGCGCCAGCAGCTTTTCTAGCGGGGGGGCCAATGAGCAGTTCTTC.

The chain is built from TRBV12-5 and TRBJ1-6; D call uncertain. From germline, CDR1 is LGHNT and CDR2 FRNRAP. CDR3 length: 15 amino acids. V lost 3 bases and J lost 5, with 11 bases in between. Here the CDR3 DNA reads TGTGCTAGTGGTTTATCCGGGTCCAATAATTCACCCCTCCACTTT. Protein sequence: CASGLSGSNNSPLHF.

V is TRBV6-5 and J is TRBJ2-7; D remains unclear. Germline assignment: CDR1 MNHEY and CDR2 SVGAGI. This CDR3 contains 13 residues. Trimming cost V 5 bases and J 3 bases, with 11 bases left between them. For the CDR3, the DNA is TGTGCCAGCAGTCATCCAGGAAACTACGAGCAGTACTTC. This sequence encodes CASSHPGNYEQYF.

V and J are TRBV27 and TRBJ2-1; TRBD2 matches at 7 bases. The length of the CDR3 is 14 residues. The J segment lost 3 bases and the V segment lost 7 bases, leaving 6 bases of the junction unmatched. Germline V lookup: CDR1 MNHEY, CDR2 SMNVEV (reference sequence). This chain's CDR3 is CASTKRGNYNEQFF. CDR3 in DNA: TGTGCCAGCACTAAGCGGGGCAACTACAATGAGCAGTTCTTC.

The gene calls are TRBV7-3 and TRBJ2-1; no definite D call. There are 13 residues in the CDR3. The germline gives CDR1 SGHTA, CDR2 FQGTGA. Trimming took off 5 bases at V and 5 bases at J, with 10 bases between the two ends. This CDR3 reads CASSATSDNEQFF. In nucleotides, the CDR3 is TGTGCCAGCAGCGCGACTTCTGACAATGAGCAGTTCTTC.

The CDR3, as DNA: TGTGCCACCAGTGAGCCCGGGACAGGGAAGGAGACCCAGTACTTC. Residues: CATSEPGTGKETQYF. The V and J genes are TRBV24-1 and TRBJ2-5; 9 positions match TRBD1. This CDR3 comprises 15 residues. Trimming removed 4 bases from V and 5 bases from J; junction bases left unmatched: 7. Germline V gives CDR1 KGHDR, CDR2 SFDVKD.

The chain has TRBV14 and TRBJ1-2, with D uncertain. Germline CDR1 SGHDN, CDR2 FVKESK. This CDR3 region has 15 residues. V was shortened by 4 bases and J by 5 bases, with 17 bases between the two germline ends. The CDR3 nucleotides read TGTGCCAGCAGCCGGTCTATGGCTGACTTTTATGGCTACACCTTC. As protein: CASSRSMADFYGYTF.

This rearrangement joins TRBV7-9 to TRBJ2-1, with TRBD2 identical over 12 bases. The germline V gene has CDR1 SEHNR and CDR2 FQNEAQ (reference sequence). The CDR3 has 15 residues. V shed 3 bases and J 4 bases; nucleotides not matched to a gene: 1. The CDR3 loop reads CASSLGTSGYNEQFF. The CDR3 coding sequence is TGTGCCAGCAGCTTGGGGACTAGCGGGTACAATGAGCAGTTCTTC.

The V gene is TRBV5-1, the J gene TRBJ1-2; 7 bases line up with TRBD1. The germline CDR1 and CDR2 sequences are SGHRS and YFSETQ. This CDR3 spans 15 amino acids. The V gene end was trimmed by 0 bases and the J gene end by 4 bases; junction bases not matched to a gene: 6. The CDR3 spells CASSLDRGGPYGYTF. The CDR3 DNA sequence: TGCGCCAGCAGCTTGGACAGGGGAGGCCCCTATGGCTACACCTTC.

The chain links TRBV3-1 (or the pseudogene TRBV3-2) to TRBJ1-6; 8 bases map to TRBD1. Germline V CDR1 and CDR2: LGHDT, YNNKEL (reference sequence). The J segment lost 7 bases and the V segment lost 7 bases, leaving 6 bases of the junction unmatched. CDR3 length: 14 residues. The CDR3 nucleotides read TGTGCCAGCAACGCCCGGGACAGGAATTCACCCCTCCACTTT. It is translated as CASNARDRNSPLHF.

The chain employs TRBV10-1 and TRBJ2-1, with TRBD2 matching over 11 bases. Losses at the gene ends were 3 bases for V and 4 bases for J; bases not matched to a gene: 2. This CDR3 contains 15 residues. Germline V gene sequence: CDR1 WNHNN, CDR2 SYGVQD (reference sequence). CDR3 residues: CASSDGTSGYNEQFF. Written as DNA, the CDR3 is TGCGCCAGCAGTGATGGGACTAGCGGTTACAATGAGCAGTTCTTC.

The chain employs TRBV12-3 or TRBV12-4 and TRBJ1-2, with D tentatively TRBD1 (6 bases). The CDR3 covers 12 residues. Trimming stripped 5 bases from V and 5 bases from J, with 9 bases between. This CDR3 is CASSQGQYGYTF. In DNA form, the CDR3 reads TGTGCCAGCAGTCAAGGACAGTATGGCTACACCTTC.

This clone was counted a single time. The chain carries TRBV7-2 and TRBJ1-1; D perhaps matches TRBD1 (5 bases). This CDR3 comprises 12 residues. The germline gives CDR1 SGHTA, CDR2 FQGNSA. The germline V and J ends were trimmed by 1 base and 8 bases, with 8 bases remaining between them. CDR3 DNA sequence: TGTGCCAGCAGCTTAGAAGGGGTCGAAGCTTTCTTT. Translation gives CASSLEGVEAFF.

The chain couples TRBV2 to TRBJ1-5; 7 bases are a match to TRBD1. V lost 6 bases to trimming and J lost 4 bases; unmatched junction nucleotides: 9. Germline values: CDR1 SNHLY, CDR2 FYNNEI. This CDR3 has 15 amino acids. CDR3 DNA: TGTGCCAGCAGGAACTCTACAGGGGTAAATCAGCCCCAGCATTTT. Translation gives CASRNSTGVNQPQHF.